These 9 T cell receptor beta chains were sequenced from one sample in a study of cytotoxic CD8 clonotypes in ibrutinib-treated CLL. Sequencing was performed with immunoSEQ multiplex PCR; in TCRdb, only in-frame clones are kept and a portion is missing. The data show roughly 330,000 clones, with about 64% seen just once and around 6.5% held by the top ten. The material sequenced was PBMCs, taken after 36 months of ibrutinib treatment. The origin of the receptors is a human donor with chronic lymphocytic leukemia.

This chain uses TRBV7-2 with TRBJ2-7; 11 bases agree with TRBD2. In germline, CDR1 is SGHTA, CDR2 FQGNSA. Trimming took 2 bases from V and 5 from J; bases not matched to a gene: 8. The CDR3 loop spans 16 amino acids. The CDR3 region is CASSLYSGRAVNEQYF. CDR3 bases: TGTGCCAGCAGCTTATATAGCGGGAGGGCCGTGAACGAGCAGTACTTC.

DNA for the CDR3: TGTGCCATCAGTGAGGCGGGACTAGCGTTGGATACGCAGTATTTT. Protein: CAISEAGLALDTQYF. The chain employs TRBV10-3 and TRBJ2-3; 10 nucleotides match TRBD2. This CDR3 contains 15 residues. The germline gives CDR1 ENHRY, CDR2 SYGVKD. J was trimmed by 6 bases and V by 2 bases; bases with no gene match: 5.

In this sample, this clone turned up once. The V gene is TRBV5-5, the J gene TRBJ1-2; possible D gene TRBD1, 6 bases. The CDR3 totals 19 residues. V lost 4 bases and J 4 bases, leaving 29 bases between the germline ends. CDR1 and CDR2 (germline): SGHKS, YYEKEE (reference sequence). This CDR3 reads CASSPSPGGAYSRTYGYTF. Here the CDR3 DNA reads TGTGCCAGCAGCCCGTCACCTGGGGGGGCATATTCGCGTACCTATGGCTACACCTTC. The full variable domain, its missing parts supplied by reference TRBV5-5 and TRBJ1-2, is DAGVTQSPTHLIKTRGQQVTLRCSPISGHKSVSWYQQVLGQGPQFIFQYYEKEERGRGNFPDRFSARQFPNYSSELNVNALLLGDSALYLCASSPSPGGAYSRTYGYTFGSGTRLTVV.

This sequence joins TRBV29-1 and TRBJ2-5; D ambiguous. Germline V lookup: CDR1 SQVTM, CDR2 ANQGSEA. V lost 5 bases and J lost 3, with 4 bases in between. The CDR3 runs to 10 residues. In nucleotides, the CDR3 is TGCAGCGTTCAGGAAGAGACCCAGTACTTC. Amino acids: CSVQEETQYF.

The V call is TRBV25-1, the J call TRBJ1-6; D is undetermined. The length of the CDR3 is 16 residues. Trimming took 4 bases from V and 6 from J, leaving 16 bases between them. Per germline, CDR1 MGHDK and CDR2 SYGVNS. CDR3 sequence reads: CASSVSGGWGNSPLHF. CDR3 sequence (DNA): TGTGCCAGCAGTGTCTCGGGAGGTTGGGGTAATTCACCCCTCCACTTT.

The CDR3 sequence is CASSPGTSGAGQGEQYF. In DNA, the CDR3 is TGCGCCAGCAGCCCGGGGACTAGCGGGGCGGGACAGGGAGAGCAGTACTTC. The chain uses TRBV5-1 and TRBJ2-7, with 13 nucleotides matching TRBD2. This CDR3 is 17 amino acids long. CDR1 is SGHRS and CDR2 is YFSETQ in the germline V gene. V gave up 4 bases and J gave up 7 bases; unmatched junction bases: 14.

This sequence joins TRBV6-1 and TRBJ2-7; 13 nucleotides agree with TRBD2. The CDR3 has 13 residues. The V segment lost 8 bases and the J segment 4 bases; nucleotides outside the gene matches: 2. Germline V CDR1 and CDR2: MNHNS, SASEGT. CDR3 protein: CASGTSGTYEQYF. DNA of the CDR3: TGTGCCAGCGGGACTAGCGGGACATACGAGCAGTACTTC.

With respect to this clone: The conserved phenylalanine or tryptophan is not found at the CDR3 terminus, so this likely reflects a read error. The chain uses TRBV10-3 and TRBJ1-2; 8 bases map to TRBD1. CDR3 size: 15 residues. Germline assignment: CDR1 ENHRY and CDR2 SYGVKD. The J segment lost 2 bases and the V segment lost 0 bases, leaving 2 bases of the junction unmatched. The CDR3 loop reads CAISESDRANYGYTL. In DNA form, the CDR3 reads TGTGCCATCAGTGAGTCGGACAGGGCGAACTATGGCTACACCCTC.

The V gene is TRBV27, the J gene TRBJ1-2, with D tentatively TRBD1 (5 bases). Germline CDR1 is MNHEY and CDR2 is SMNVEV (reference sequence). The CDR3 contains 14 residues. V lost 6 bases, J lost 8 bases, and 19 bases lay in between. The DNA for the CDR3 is TGTGCCAGCAGACGAAGGGGCAGGAGTGACGGCTACACCTTC. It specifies CASRRRGRSDGYTF.